Listed below are T cell receptor beta chains from one sample, sequenced in a study of patients and donors after allogeneic stem cell transplantation. A single record per CDR3 protein comes from TCRdb applying MiXCR to the RT-PCR reads. The sample comprises about 24,000 distinct CDR3 sequences, about 42% of which are singletons, and over 70% rests with the top ten. The sequencing input was blood, either unsorted or a sorted T cell fraction (not recorded which). Receptors originate from a human donor who was either an allogeneic HSCT recipient or a stem cell or donor lymphocyte infusion donor (not recorded which). It is not recorded whose cells these are; they may come from a transplant donor. The CDR3 runs from the conserved cysteine through the conserved F or W. D genes are given only for firm matches. Size tells how often a clone was seen (once, few, many) or the class of an expanded clone, and some rows leave it out.

clone size | J gene | D gene | V gene | CDR3 length | CDR3 DNA | CDR3 protein
few | TRBJ2-2 | . | TRBV7-6 | 12 | TGTGCCAGCAGCTTAGTATCCGGGGAGCTGTTTTTT | CASSLVSGELFF
. | TRBJ1-2 | . | TRBV5-6 | 14 | TGTGCCAGCAGCTTCGGACAGTCTAACTATGGCTACACCTTC | CASSFGQSNYGYTF
few | TRBJ1-4 | . | TRBV5-1 | 15 | TGCGCCAGCAGCTTGGAAGGATCACCTAATGAAAAACTGTTTTTT | CASSLEGSPNEKLFF
. | TRBJ2-1 | . | TRBV7-3 | 15 | TGTGCCAGCAGCTTAACGGTTAGCTCCTACAATGAGCAGTTCTTC | CASSLTVSSYNEQFF
. | TRBJ2-4 | . | TRBV28 | 14 | TGTGCCAGCAGTCCTCAGGGGTACCAAGGAATTCAGTACTTC | CASSPQGYQGIQYF
few | TRBJ1-5 | . | TRBV12-3/TRBV12-4 | 13 | TGTGCCAGCAGTTTAGCGCGGAACCAGCCCCAGCATTTT | CASSLARNQPQHF
few | TRBJ1-2 | . | TRBV9 | 14 | TGTGCCAGCAGCGTAAGGTCCGGGGGTGATGGCTACACCTTC | CASSVRSGGDGYTF
few | TRBJ1-1 | . | TRBV6-5 | 13 | TGTGCCAGCAGTTACGGGGGCAGGACTGAAGCTTTCTTT | CASSYGGRTEAFF
. | TRBJ2-1 | . | TRBV12-3/TRBV12-4 | 12 | TGTGCCAGCAGTCGGCAGGGTTTTGAGCAGTTCTTC | CASSRQGFEQFF
many | TRBJ1-1 | . | TRBV12-3/TRBV12-4 | 13 | TGTGCCAGCAGTTCCGGGGTGCACACTGAAGCTTTCTTT | CASSSGVHTEAFF
. | TRBJ2-3 | . | TRBV15 | 16 | TGTGCCACCAGCAGAGAAACAACCCTCCTCACAGATACGCAGTATTTT | CATSRETTLLTDTQYF
. | TRBJ2-1 | . | TRBV12-3/TRBV12-4 | 15 | TGTGCCAGCAGTTTTAGGGTGGCCAGCCACAATGAGCAGTTCTTC | CASSFRVASHNEQFF
. | TRBJ1-5 | . | TRBV20-1 | 15 | TGCAGTGCTTTGCGGGACCTCTGGGGGAATCAGCCCCAGCATTTT | CSALRDLWGNQPQHF
. | TRBJ2-2 | TRBD2 | TRBV7-9 | 15 | TGTGCCAGCAGCCCCGGGGGGGCCTGGACCGGGGAGCTGTTTTTT | CASSPGGAWTGELFF
. | TRBJ1-6 | . | TRBV7-9 | 12 | TGTGCCAGCAGCTCCAGTTATTCACCCCTCCACTTT | CASSSSYSPLHF
many | TRBJ1-2 | . | TRBV2 | 17 | TGTGCCAGCAGTGAGGAGTTCAGTCGGGTGGTCCGCTATGGCTACACCTTC | CASSEEFSRVVRYGYTF
. | TRBJ1-1 | TRBD1 | TRBV5-1 | 15 | TGCGCCAGCAGCTTGGTTCCGGGACAGGGAACTGAAGCTTTCTTT | CASSLVPGQGTEAFF
few | TRBJ2-1 | TRBD1 | TRBV9 | 15 | TGTGCCAGCAGCGTAGCCCCGACAGGGGCTTATGAGCAGTTCTTC | CASSVAPTGAYEQFF
. | TRBJ2-7 | . | TRBV5-1 | 15 | TGCGCCAGCAGCTTGTTCCCCGGGCCCAACTACGAGCAGTACTTC | CASSLFPGPNYEQYF
few | TRBJ2-6 | . | TRBV20-1 | 14 | TGCAGTGCTAGAGAAGGCTTTGGGGCCAACGTCCTGACTTTC | CSAREGFGANVLTF
. | TRBJ2-3 | . | TRBV12-3/TRBV12-4 | 15 | TGTGCCAGCACCATTGACACGGGGAGCACAGATACGCAGTATTTT | CASTIDTGSTDTQYF
. | TRBJ1-1 | . | TRBV4-1 | 14 | TGCGCCAGCACCAATCCGCTGCGGGGCACTGAAGCTTTCTTT | CASTNPLRGTEAFF
. | TRBJ2-3 | TRBD2 | TRBV4-1 | 15 | TGCGCCAGCAGCCAAGGTTTAGCGGGAGCGGATACGCAGTATTTT | CASSQGLAGADTQYF
few | TRBJ1-5 | . | TRBV3-1 | 14 | TGTGCCAGCAGCCAACAGGGTAGTAATCAGCCCCAGCATTTT | CASSQQGSNQPQHF
few | TRBJ2-2 | . | TRBV12-3/TRBV12-4 | 12 | TGTGCCAGCAGCGGTCCTACCGGGGAGCTGTTTTTT | CASSGPTGELFF
few | TRBJ1-6 | . | TRBV5-1 | 15 | TGCGCCAGCAGCACAGACGGCCAGTTCGGTTCACCCCTCCACTTT | CASSTDGQFGSPLHF
. | TRBJ1-5 | TRBD1 | TRBV6-5 | 15 | TGTGCCAGCAGCCGAGGGGGCGGGGGCAATCAGCCCCAGCATTTT | CASSRGGGGNQPQHF
. | TRBJ2-2 | . | TRBV12-3/TRBV12-4 | 17 | TGTGCCAGCAGTTTACCCCCCGCGGGCAGGGCCACCGGGGAGCTGTTTTTT | CASSLPPAGRATGELFF
few | TRBJ1-1 | TRBD1 | TRBV5-1 | 12 | TGCGCCAGCAGCTCAGGGGGTACTGAAGCTTTCTTT | CASSSGGTEAFF
. | TRBJ2-5 | . | TRBV12-3/TRBV12-4 | 14 | TGTGCCAGCCGTACGGGACTGTCCCAAGAGACCCAGTACTTC | CASRTGLSQETQYF
. | TRBJ2-1 | . | TRBV7-9 | 16 | TGTGCCAGCAGCTTACCGACATTGGTTAACTACAATGAGCAGTTCTTC | CASSLPTLVNYNEQFF
. | TRBJ2-7 | TRBD1 | TRBV3-1 | 15 | TGTGCCAGCAGCCAAGGACAGGGGGCTTCCTACGAGCAGTACTTC | CASSQGQGASYEQYF
few | TRBJ1-5 | . | TRBV18 | 17 | TGTGCCAGCTCACCGGTACAGGGAACCCCCGGCAATCAGCCCCAGCATTTT | CASSPVQGTPGNQPQHF